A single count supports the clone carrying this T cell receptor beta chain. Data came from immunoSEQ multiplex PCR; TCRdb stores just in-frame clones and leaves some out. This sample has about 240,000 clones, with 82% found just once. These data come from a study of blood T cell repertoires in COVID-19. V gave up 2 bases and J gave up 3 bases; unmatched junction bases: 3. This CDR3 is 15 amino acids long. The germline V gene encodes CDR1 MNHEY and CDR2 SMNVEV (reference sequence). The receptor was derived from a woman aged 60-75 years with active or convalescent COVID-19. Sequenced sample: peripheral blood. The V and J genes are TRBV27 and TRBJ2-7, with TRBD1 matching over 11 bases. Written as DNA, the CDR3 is TGTGCCAGCAGTTTAACCGGGACAGGGGGCTACGAGCAGTACTTC. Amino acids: CASSLTGTGGYEQYF.